The 10 T cell receptor beta chains below were found in one sample sequenced in a study of chemoradiotherapy in HPV16-positive cancers. Here immunoSEQ multiplex PCR was the method, and the copy in TCRdb shows in-frame clones only, minus some. The sample holds about 9,500 clones, about four fifths seen once. The source material was blood, sampled from a patient who underwent chemoradiotherapy. The receptors stem from a human donor with HPV-associated anogenital cancer.

This chain links TRBV5-1 with TRBJ2-3; D ambiguous. Germline V gene sequence: CDR1 SGHRS, CDR2 YFSETQ. The CDR3 covers 16 residues. Trimming took 0 bases from V and 5 from J, leaving 16 bases between them. This CDR3 is CASSLGRMAVKDTQYF. The CDR3 region has the DNA TGCGCCAGCAGCTTGGGACGGATGGCGGTCAAAGATACGCAGTATTTT.

The chain uses TRBV7-9 and TRBJ1-6; no definite D call. Deletions cut 4 bases from V and 8 bases from J, with 12 bases between. Germline values: CDR1 SEHNR, CDR2 FQNEAQ (reference sequence). This CDR3 has 14 residues. The CDR3 DNA reads as TGTGCCAGCAGCTCCGGAGTTAGGGATTCACCCCTCCACTTT. This codes for CASSSGVRDSPLHF.

The V and J genes are TRBV2 and TRBJ1-5; a weak D match, TRBD1 (6 bases). The CDR3 extends over 13 amino acids. Trimming left V 7 bases short and J 7 bases short, with 14 bases between. In germline, CDR1 is SNHLY, CDR2 FYNNEI. In DNA form, the CDR3 reads TGTGCCAGCATGGAGACAGGATGGCAGCCCCAGCATTTT. Its protein product is CASMETGWQPQHF.

J is TRBJ1-4 and V is TRBV15, with no clear D. Trimming stripped 5 bases from V and 8 bases from J, with 15 bases between. CDR3 length: 14 residues. Germline CDR1 is LNHNV and CDR2 is YYDKDF (reference sequence). The CDR3, as DNA: TGTGCCACCAGCCAAATCTCGGCGGGCGAAAAACTGTTTTTT. Translating it yields CATSQISAGEKLFF.

The rearrangement joins TRBV6-5 to TRBJ2-2; D not certain. With 2 bases removed from V and 2 bases from J, the gap between germline ends came to 9 bases. Germline CDR1 reads MNHEY; CDR2 reads SVGAGI. There are 15 residues in the CDR3. The CDR3 nucleotides read TGTGCCAGCAGTTACGACCAGCCTAACACCGGGGAGCTGTTTTTT. Its translation: CASSYDQPNTGELFF.

V usage is TRBV6-5 and J usage is TRBJ1-6; D not resolved. V lost 0 bases to trimming and J lost 5 bases, with 8 bases between them. CDR3 length: 15 residues. In germline, CDR1 is MNHEY, CDR2 SVGAGI. Here the CDR3 reads CASSYSGGDNSPLHF. CDR3 nucleotides: TGTGCCAGCAGTTACTCCGGCGGGGATAATTCACCCCTCCACTTT.

CDR3 residues: CSVESSGTSSSYEQYF. The CDR3 DNA sequence: TGCAGCGTTGAATCCTCCGGGACATCTTCGTCCTACGAGCAGTACTTC. This chain connects TRBV29-1 to TRBJ2-7; D may be TRBD1 (6 bases). Germline CDR1 and CDR2: SQVTM and ANQGSEA. This CDR3 spans 16 amino acids. V lost 2 bases to trimming and J lost 1 base, with 18 bases between them.

This chain links TRBV27 with TRBJ2-7, with TRBD1 matching over 7 bases. Trimming took 3 bases from V and 2 from J; bases not matched to a gene: 7. The germline V gene has CDR1 MNHEY and CDR2 SMNVEV (reference sequence). CDR3 length: 15 amino acids. This chain's CDR3 is CASSFLTGAAYEQYF. In DNA, the CDR3 is TGTGCCAGCAGTTTTTTAACAGGGGCCGCCTACGAGCAGTACTTC.

The chain combines TRBV2 with TRBJ1-1; D possibly corresponds to TRBD1 (5 bases). V was clipped by 5 bases and J by 9 bases, with 13 bases between them. The germline gives CDR1 SNHLY, CDR2 FYNNEI. The CDR3 has 12 residues. CDR3: CASSITGSQAFF. CDR3 sequence (DNA): TGTGCCAGCAGTATCACAGGATCCCAAGCTTTCTTT.

The count of this clone is one. V gene TRBV5-5 combines with J gene TRBJ2-2, with 11 bases aligning to TRBD1. The germline V gene encodes CDR1 SGHKS and CDR2 YYEKEE (reference sequence). The CDR3 spans 16 residues. Germline trimming cut 4 bases from V and 4 bases from J; bases unmatched to any gene: 6. CDR3 amino acids: CASSGTGGLSTGELFF. The CDR3 coding sequence is TGTGCCAGCAGCGGGACAGGGGGGCTCTCCACCGGGGAGCTGTTTTTT.